The 29 T cell receptor beta chains below all came from one sample that was sequenced in a study of Ad26.COV2.S vaccination and SARS-CoV-2 variants (dated by TCRdb to about 2021). The library was built by means of the immunoSEQ multiplex PCR assay. TCRdb holds this immuneACCESS table with in-frame rearrangements only. Some clones are missing; in checked studies, unresolved V genes explain under half, and the rest has no known cause. A total of hundreds of thousands of clones appear in this sample, roughly nine tenths of them only once. The top ten clones comprise nearly 1.5% of the sample. Per the publication, the treatment or condition label means: over 15 received Ad26.COV2.S at low or high dose, single or two shots; a few received placebo; per-sample allocation not given. For vaccine and placebo recipients, the sequenced repertoires came from samples collected on day 63 after the first injection.

This material consisted of peripheral blood, taken in a trial of Ad26.COV2.S vaccine versus placebo. The receptors originated from a person aged 18-65 years who received the Ad26.COV2.S COVID-19 vaccine or a placebo.

The rearrangement links TRBV9 to TRBJ2-1, with TRBD2 matching over 11 bases. The CDR3 contains 18 residues. J gave up 7 bases and V 1 base, and 13 bases lay outside the gene matches. Per the germline V gene, CDR1 is SGDLS and CDR2 is YYNGEE. CDR3 nucleotides: TGTGCCAGCAGCGTATCGTCTAGCGGGGGGAGTGTGAGAAATGAGCAGTTCTTC. Translated: CASSVSSSGGSVRNEQFF.

The gene calls are TRBV13 and TRBJ2-5; 7 nucleotides align to TRBD1. The CDR3 runs 13 residues. V shed 5 bases, J shed 5 bases, and the junction held 5 bases outside the gene matches. Germline CDR1 PRHDT, CDR2 FYEKMQ (reference sequence). The DNA of the CDR3 is TGTGCCAGCAGCGACAGGGTAGGGGAGACCCAGTACTTC. Encoded protein: CASSDRVGETQYF.

The J gene is TRBJ2-5, the V gene TRBV6-5; 7 nucleotides line up with TRBD1. The CDR3 is 15 amino acids. V shed 6 bases, J shed 5 bases, and the junction held 12 bases outside the gene matches. Germline V lookup: CDR1 MNHEY, CDR2 SVGAGI. The DNA for the CDR3 is TGTGCCAGCAGACTAAAAGGGGGCATGAGGGAGACCCAGTACTTC. Residues: CASRLKGGMRETQYF.

This clone came up once. The gene calls are TRBV18 and TRBJ2-7; D is undetermined. CDR1 KGHSH and CDR2 LQKENI come from the germline V gene. The CDR3 length is 15 residues. V shed 2 bases and J shed 0 bases, with 11 bases lying between them. Here the CDR3 DNA reads TGTGCCAGCTCACCATCGCAGGAGAGCTCCTACGAGCAGTACTTC. It translates to CASSPSQESSYEQYF.

Concerning this clone: Other nucleotide sequences in the sample specify the same CDR3. The genes are TRBV12-3 or TRBV12-4 and TRBJ2-2, with D unresolved. The V end was cut by 6 bases, the J end by 2 bases, with 1 base between. The CDR3 spans 11 residues. The CDR3 bases are TGTGCCAGCAGCAACACCGGGGAGCTGTTTTTT. This sequence encodes CASSNTGELFF.

The table lists this clone with a count of one. The chain employs TRBV6-5 and TRBJ2-2; D gene uncertain. Germline V gene sequence: CDR1 MNHEY, CDR2 SVGAGI. The CDR3 length is 11 residues. The V end lost 3 bases, the J end lost 8 bases, and 4 bases lay between the germline ends. The CDR3 region has the DNA TGTGCCAGCAGTTATTTTGGGGAGCTGTTTTTT. Its translation is CASSYFGELFF.

The rearrangement joins TRBV15 to TRBJ2-3; D not certain. The CDR3 runs to 14 residues. CDR1 is LNHNV, CDR2 YYDKDF, per germline (reference sequence). V lost 1 base to trimming and J lost 4 bases, with 9 bases between them. DNA for the CDR3: TGTGCCACCAGCAGAGGTGGAGTTCCAGATACGCAGTATTTT. As protein: CATSRGGVPDTQYF.

The chain joins TRBV18 to TRBJ2-2, with D hard to call. V lost 2 bases and J lost 0, with 10 bases in between. This CDR3 contains 16 residues. Per the germline V gene, CDR1 is KGHSH and CDR2 is LQKENI. DNA of the CDR3: TGTGCCAGCTCACCATGGCGTTTCGCGAACACCGGGGAGCTGTTTTTT. Encoded protein: CASSPWRFANTGELFF.

CDR3 region: CASSQGRGGVGELFF. CDR3 bases: TGCGCCAGCAGCCAAGGCCGAGGGGGGGTCGGGGAGCTGTTTTTT. This chain uses TRBV4-3 with TRBJ2-2; the D gene is possibly TRBD2 (7 bases). CDR3 length equals 15 residues. Trimming removed 1 base at V and 7 bases at J, with 13 bases between. From germline, CDR1 is LGHNA and CDR2 YSLEER.

The chain has TRBV24-1 and TRBJ2-7, with 9 bases identical to TRBD1. Germline values: CDR1 KGHDR, CDR2 SFDVKD. CDR3 length: 15 residues. The J segment lost 6 bases and the V segment lost 5 bases, leaving 10 bases of the junction unmatched. The CDR3 region is CATSGSRTGVGEQYF. CDR3 DNA: TGTGCCACCAGTGGGTCCAGGACAGGGGTCGGCGAGCAGTACTTC.

The chain is built from TRBV4-3 and TRBJ2-7; 11 positions agree with TRBD2. This CDR3 comprises 15 residues. Looked up from germline, CDR1 is LGHNA and CDR2 is YSLEER. Unmatched junction bases numbered 2, after V lost 1 base and J lost 3 bases. The CDR3 spells CASSQVGTSGYEQYF. The CDR3 nucleotides read TGCGCCAGCAGCCAAGTGGGGACTAGCGGCTACGAGCAGTACTTC.

As for this clone: A junction boundary mismatches the germline segment, possibly from a read error. The rearrangement joins TRBV30 to TRBJ2-1; D is uncertain. This CDR3 contains 12 residues. The germline V gene encodes CDR1 GTSNPN and CDR2 SVGIG (reference sequence). CDR3 in amino acids: CAWRRPGERTLF. The CDR3 nucleotides are TGTGCCTGGAGGAGACCGGGTGAAAGGACGCTCTTC.

The V and J genes are TRBV9 and TRBJ2-4; 7 bases fit TRBD2. Germline V gene sequence: CDR1 SGDLS, CDR2 YYNGEE. CDR3 length: 15 residues. With 0 bases clipped from V and 5 bases from J, the junction kept 5 bases outside the gene matches. CDR3 DNA sequence: TGTGCCAGCAGCGTAGGGGGAGGGGTCCAAAACATTCAGTACTTC. This sequence encodes CASSVGGGVQNIQYF.

The V and J genes are TRBV18 and TRBJ2-7; 7 bases fit TRBD2. This CDR3 has 14 residues. V shed 0 bases, J shed 7 bases, and the junction held 6 bases outside the gene matches. Per germline, CDR1 KGHSH and CDR2 LQKENI. CDR3 sequence reads: CASSPPKRDWEQYF. CDR3 in DNA: TGTGCCAGCTCACCACCGAAGCGGGACTGGGAGCAGTACTTC. The full variable domain, its missing parts supplied by reference TRBV18 and TRBJ2-7, is NAGVMQNPRHLVRRRGQEARLRCSPMKGHSHVYWYRQLPEEGLKFMVYLQKENIIDESGMPKERFSAEFPKEGPSILRIQQVVRGDSAAYFCASSPPKRDWEQYFGPGTRLTVT.

The sample holds a few counts of this clone. The chain links TRBV21-1 to TRBJ2-7; the table calls TRBD1, which could not be checked here. TRBV21-1 is a pseudogene locus. CDR3 length equals 12 residues. For the CDR3, the DNA is TGTGCCAGCAGATCTTACGCCGGGACAGAGTACTTC. Protein: CASRSYAGTEYF.

V is TRBV3-1 (or the pseudogene TRBV3-2) and J is TRBJ2-1; D tentatively reads TRBD1 or TRBD2 (5 bases each). Germline V gives CDR1 LGHDT, CDR2 YNNKEL (reference sequence). The CDR3 contains 15 residues. V lost 1 base to trimming and J lost 4 bases, with 11 bases between them. The CDR3, as DNA: TGTGCCAGCAGCCAAGCCGTGGGGGTATACAATGAGCAGTTCTTC. Translation: CASSQAVGVYNEQFF.

The V and J genes are TRBV27 and TRBJ1-1, with D possibly TRBD1 on 5 matching bases. The CDR3 consists of 13 residues. V dropped 5 bases and J dropped 5 bases, with 12 bases sitting between them. Germline values: CDR1 MNHEY, CDR2 SMNVEV (reference sequence). For the CDR3, the DNA is TGTGCCAGCAGTCTCCGGTGGGGGACTGAAGCTTTCTTT. Its protein product is CASSLRWGTEAFF.

The chain recombines TRBV7-2 with TRBJ2-2; 7 positions agree with TRBD1. The CDR3 length is 17 residues. Germline CDR1 reads SGHTA; CDR2 reads FQGNSA. The V gene end was trimmed by 4 bases and the J gene end by 4 bases; junction bases not matched to a gene: 12. DNA for the CDR3: TGTGCCAGCAGCTGGATAGGGGGCATCCGGGGCACCGGGGAGCTGTTTTTT. Encoded protein: CASSWIGGIRGTGELFF.

The genes are TRBV7-3 and TRBJ2-7; no reliable D call. CDR3 size: 13 residues. V lost 3 bases and J lost 0, with 6 bases in between. CDR1 is SGHTA and CDR2 is FQGTGA in the germline V gene. CDR3 region: CASSLASSYEQYF. The DNA of the CDR3 is TGTGCCAGCAGCTTGGCCAGCTCCTACGAGCAGTACTTC.

DNA of the CDR3: TGTGCCAGCAGCCCGGACAGGGTCTCTGGAAACACCATATATTTT. Its protein product is CASSPDRVSGNTIYF. The chain combines TRBV6-6 with TRBJ1-3, with 8 positions matching TRBD1. The CDR3 consists of 15 residues. CDR1 and CDR2 (germline): MNHNY, SVGAGI (reference sequence). V dropped 6 bases and J dropped 0; count of bases not matched to a gene: 4.

The chain links TRBV7-9 to TRBJ1-5; D is uncertain. V lost 4 bases and J 7 bases, leaving 11 bases between the germline ends. This CDR3 is 13 amino acids long. CDR1 is SEHNR and CDR2 is FQNEAQ in the germline V gene (reference sequence). The CDR3 DNA sequence: TGTGCCAGCAGCTCGGAAGGACGGCAGCCCCAGCATTTT. Translation: CASSSEGRQPQHF.

The V gene is TRBV10-2, the J gene TRBJ2-2, with 10 bases matching TRBD2. Germline CDR1 is WSHSY and CDR2 is SAAADI. V dropped 5 bases and J dropped 5; count of bases not matched to a gene: 5. The CDR3 spans 15 residues. The CDR3 sequence: CASSSGRGWTGELFF. DNA of the CDR3: TGCGCCAGCAGTAGCGGGAGGGGGTGGACCGGGGAGCTGTTTTTT.

On this clone itself: The identical CDR3 is also encoded by other nucleotide sequences in the sample. The chain has TRBV18 and TRBJ2-7; D possibly corresponds to TRBD1 (6 bases). Germline V gene data show CDR1 as KGHSH and CDR2 as LQKENI. V gave up 2 bases and J gave up 4 bases, with 12 bases separating them. CDR3 size: 14 residues. CDR3 in DNA: TGTGCCAGCTCACCAGGGGGCTCTAGGTACGAGCAGTACTTC. Residues: CASSPGGSRYEQYF.

V is TRBV13 and J is TRBJ2-7; a possible D gene is TRBD2 (7 bases). V was trimmed by 5 bases and J by 0 bases, leaving 17 bases between them. From germline, CDR1 is PRHDT and CDR2 FYEKMQ (reference sequence). This CDR3 comprises 16 residues. The CDR3 reads CASSRRGGPSSYEQYF. CDR3 coding DNA: TGTGCCAGCAGCCGAAGGGGGGGGCCGAGCTCCTACGAGCAGTACTTC.

The V call is TRBV2, the J call TRBJ1-2, with a tentative D call TRBD1 (6 bases). Trimming removed 6 bases at V and 2 bases at J, with 13 bases between. The CDR3 sequence is 14 residues long. CDR1 SNHLY and CDR2 FYNNEI come from the germline V gene. The CDR3: CASSPGTRNYGYTF. CDR3 DNA sequence: TGTGCCAGCAGCCCCGGGACACGGAACTATGGCTACACCTTC.

J is TRBJ2-1 and V is TRBV5-1; tentatively, D is TRBD2 (5 bases). The ends were cut back, 2 bases at V and 8 bases at J, with 11 bases in the middle. Per germline, CDR1 SGHRS and CDR2 YFSETQ. CDR3 length equals 13 residues. CDR3 in amino acids: CASSFLTEDEQFF. The CDR3 coding sequence is TGCGCCAGCAGCTTTTTAACGGAGGATGAGCAGTTCTTC.

This clone was recorded once. This rearrangement joins TRBV13 to TRBJ2-3; a weak D match, TRBD2 (5 bases). The germline CDR1 and CDR2 sequences are PRHDT and FYEKMQ (reference sequence). V was trimmed by 5 bases and J by 5 bases, leaving 20 bases between them. The CDR3 length is 16 residues. The CDR3 DNA reads as TGTGCCAGCAGCCCCCGGGTGGTAGCGTTGGGAGATACGCAGTATTTT. Translating gives CASSPRVVALGDTQYF.

The DNA for the CDR3 is TGTGCCAGCACCCCCGGGACTAGCGGGGGGGCGTTAGAGCAGTACTTC. Translation gives CASTPGTSGGALEQYF. The V gene is TRBV18, the J gene TRBJ2-7; 16 bases agree with TRBD2. With V trimmed by 8 bases and J by 7 bases, 11 bases remained unmatched. CDR3 length: 16 residues. Germline-derived CDR1 and CDR2 are KGHSH and LQKENI.

The chain recombines TRBV24-1 with TRBJ1-1; no definite D call. Trimming stripped 11 bases from V and 4 bases from J, with 19 bases between. The CDR3 length is 14 residues. Per germline, CDR1 KGHDR and CDR2 SFDVKD. CDR3 DNA: TGTGCCAACTACCCCGGTGGGTGGGGCACTGAAGCTTTCTTT. Its translation is CANYPGGWGTEAFF.